The 21 T cell receptor beta chains reported below all come from one sample, sequenced in a study of cytomegalovirus exposure and HLA in healthy donors (dated by TCRdb to 2016 to 2017). The library was made by the immunoSEQ multiplex PCR assay. TCRdb carries this immuneACCESS record with in-frame sequences only. Its versions omit some clonotypes, under half of them owing to an unresolved V gene in the studies checked, with the rest unexplained. Across this sample there are about 200,000 clones, with around 83% seen only once. Over 10% of the sample comes from the top ten. What was sequenced was PBMCs. The receptors were sampled from a young woman in good health and CMV-seropositive.

This chain connects TRBV28 to TRBJ1-5; 9 nucleotides match TRBD1. Per the germline V gene, CDR1 is MDHEN and CDR2 is SYDVKM. Trimming at V came to 2 bases and at J to 5 bases, leaving 4 bases not matched to a gene. CDR3 length: 15 residues. CDR3 loop: CASSLSGTGYQPQHF. DNA for the CDR3: TGTGCCAGCAGTTTAAGTGGGACAGGGTATCAGCCCCAGCATTTT. The whole variable domain, filled in from reference TRBV28 and TRBJ1-5, reads DVKVTQSSRYLVKRTGEKVFLECVQDMDHENMFWYRQDPGLGLRLIYFSYDVKMKEKGDIPEGYSVSREKKERFSLILESASTNQTSMYLCASSLSGTGYQPQHFGDGTRLSIL.

The chain employs TRBV6-1 and TRBJ1-5; D is uncertain. The V and J ends lost 7 bases and 4 bases respectively, with 11 bases between them. The CDR3 covers 13 residues. Germline assignment: CDR1 MNHNS and CDR2 SASEGT. The CDR3 region is CASTTADNQPQHF. As DNA, the CDR3 is TGTGCCAGCACAACAGCTGATAATCAGCCCCAGCATTTT.

The V gene is TRBV27, the J gene TRBJ2-3; D is uncertain. Germline loops: CDR1 MNHEY, CDR2 SMNVEV (reference sequence). The CDR3 is 16 residues long. Trimming cost V 0 bases and J 2 bases, with 12 bases left between them. This chain's CDR3 is CASSLSILTPTDTQYF. The CDR3 DNA is TGTGCCAGCAGTTTATCAATTCTAACGCCCACAGATACGCAGTATTTT.

CDR3 bases: TGTGCCAGCAGTTCGTCGGGACTAAGGTCAGATACGCAGTATTTT. Amino acids: CASSSSGLRSDTQYF. The chain uses TRBV28 and TRBJ2-3, with TRBD2 identical over 7 bases. The CDR3 consists of 15 residues. V lost 4 bases and J lost 4; bases outside the gene matches: 8. Germline assignment: CDR1 MDHEN and CDR2 SYDVKM. Full variable domain (missing parts from reference TRBV28 and TRBJ2-3): DVKVTQSSRYLVKRTGEKVFLECVQDMDHENMFWYRQDPGLGLRLIYFSYDVKMKEKGDIPEGYSVSREKKERFSLILESASTNQTSMYLCASSSSGLRSDTQYFGPGTRLTVL.

The chain is built from TRBV5-1 and TRBJ2-7, with TRBD2 matching 10 bases. The V segment lost 6 bases and the J segment 0 bases; nucleotides outside the gene matches: 3. Germline CDR1 is SGHRS and CDR2 is YFSETQ. This CDR3 has 14 amino acids. Here the CDR3 reads CASTPSGSSYEQYF. The CDR3 DNA sequence: TGCGCCAGCACGCCTAGCGGGAGCTCCTACGAGCAGTACTTC.

To note about this clone: A junction end diverges from the germline sequence, so it may reflect a read error. The chain combines TRBV20-1 with TRBJ2-3; TRBD1 matches 7 bases. Germline V gives CDR1 DFQATT, CDR2 SNEGSKA (reference sequence). The CDR3 sequence is 11 residues long. The CDR3 loop is CSARGSAQGKF. CDR3 coding DNA: TGCAGTGCTAGAGGCTCGGCACAGGGGAAATTT.

The CDR3 protein is CATTGGLPSYEQYF. As DNA, the CDR3 is TGTGCCACCACAGGGGGTTTGCCTTCCTACGAGCAGTACTTC. The V and J genes are TRBV19 and TRBJ2-7; TRBD1 matches 8 bases. Germline CDR1 reads LNHDA; CDR2 reads SQIVND (reference sequence). Losses at the gene ends were 10 bases for V and 1 base for J; bases not matched to a gene: 9. The CDR3 totals 14 residues.

The chain employs TRBV18 and TRBJ1-4, with 8 bases matching TRBD1. The CDR3 loop spans 18 amino acids. Germline trimming cut 6 bases from V and 4 bases from J; bases unmatched to any gene: 16. Germline V gives CDR1 KGHSH, CDR2 LQKENI. CDR3 in amino acids: CASSHKQGAARDNEKLFF. The DNA of the CDR3 is TGTGCCAGCTCCCACAAGCAGGGGGCTGCCCGAGATAATGAAAAACTGTTTTTT.

V is TRBV20-1 and J is TRBJ1-2, with unresolved D. V gave up 5 bases and J gave up 4 bases, with 8 bases separating them. The germline CDR1 and CDR2 sequences are DFQATT and SNEGSKA (reference sequence). CDR3 length: 11 amino acids. Written as DNA, the CDR3 is TGCAGTGCTGGGCCGTCCTATGGCTACACCTTC. This sequence encodes CSAGPSYGYTF.

The chain recombines TRBV27 with TRBJ2-7; tentatively, D is TRBD1 (5 bases). The CDR3 loop spans 13 amino acids. CDR1 is MNHEY, CDR2 SMNVEV, per germline (reference sequence). The ends were cut back, 11 bases at V and 3 bases at J, with 17 bases in the middle. The CDR3 region has the DNA TGTGCCTCCCAAGGGGCAGGAATCTACGAGCAGTACTTC. It is translated as CASQGAGIYEQYF.

V is TRBV9 and J is TRBJ1-5; D ambiguous. Germline V CDR1 and CDR2: SGDLS, YYNGEE. This CDR3 is built from 15 residues. The V and J ends lost 0 bases and 4 bases respectively, with 11 bases between them. The CDR3 sequence is CASSVDIEGNQPQHF. The CDR3 DNA sequence: TGTGCCAGCAGCGTAGATATAGAGGGAAATCAGCCCCAGCATTTT.

This clone was observed once. V gene TRBV19 combines with J gene TRBJ2-5, with TRBD1 matching 8 bases. The V and J ends lost 4 bases and 4 bases, in that order; junction bases with no gene match: 5. The CDR3 sequence is 14 residues long. Per germline, CDR1 LNHDA and CDR2 SQIVND (reference sequence). DNA of the CDR3: TGTGCCAGTAGTAGACAGGGGTCTGGAGAGACCCAGTACTTC. Translating it yields CASSRQGSGETQYF.

This clone appeared a few times. The chain combines TRBV29-1 with TRBJ1-2; the match to TRBD1 covers 7 bases. Germline trimming cut 7 bases from V and 7 bases from J; bases unmatched to any gene: 9. The germline V gene encodes CDR1 SQVTM and CDR2 ANQGSEA. This CDR3 comprises 12 residues. CDR3 coding DNA: TGCAGCGAAGAGACAGGGATCGGTGGCTACACCTTC. It specifies CSEETGIGGYTF.

This chain links TRBV18 with TRBJ1-5; TRBD1 matches 11 bases. Germline V lookup: CDR1 KGHSH, CDR2 LQKENI. V gave up 3 bases and J gave up 7 bases; unmatched junction bases: 11. The CDR3 is 17 amino acids. The CDR3 protein is CASSPTVPGQGEQPQHF. The CDR3 coding sequence is TGTGCCAGCTCACCCACAGTTCCGGGACAGGGGGAGCAGCCCCAGCATTTT.

This clone was found a few times. The chain couples TRBV2 to TRBJ1-2; D gene unclear. Germline V gene sequence: CDR1 SNHLY, CDR2 FYNNEI. V shed 5 bases and J shed 4 bases, with 5 bases lying between them. The CDR3 loop spans 11 amino acids. CDR3 in DNA: TGTGCCAGCAGTAACAGCTATGGCTACACCTTC. Amino acids: CASSNSYGYTF. The full variable domain, rest sourced from reference TRBV2 and TRBJ1-2, is EPEVTQTPSHQVTQMGQEVILRCVPISNHLYFYWYRQILGQKVEFLVSFYNNEISEKSEIFDDQFSVERPDGSNFTLKIRSTKLEDSAMYFCASSNSYGYTFGSGTRLTVV.

V usage is TRBV19 and J usage is TRBJ1-2; D gene uncertain. The CDR3 is 12 amino acids. The V and J ends lost 3 bases and 7 bases respectively, with 9 bases between them. In germline, CDR1 is LNHDA, CDR2 SQIVND (reference sequence). CDR3 protein: CASSIPRRGYTF. The CDR3 nucleotides read TGTGCCAGTAGTATCCCCAGGCGTGGCTACACCTTC.

The CDR3 DNA is TGTGCCTGGAGCCCAGAGGAGGAGACCCAGTACTTC. It specifies CAWSPEEETQYF. The rearrangement joins TRBV30 to TRBJ2-5; D is undetermined. With 3 bases removed from V and 5 bases from J, the gap between germline ends came to 10 bases. CDR3 length equals 12 residues. Germline-derived CDR1 and CDR2 are GTSNPN and SVGIG (reference sequence). The full variable domain, rest sourced from reference TRBV30 and TRBJ2-5, is SQTIHQWPATLVQPVGSPLSLECTVEGTSNPNLYWYRQAAGRGLQLLFYSVGIGQISSEVPQNLSASRPQDRQFILSSKKLLLSDSGFYLCAWSPEEETQYFGPGTRLLVL.

The genes are TRBV7-2 and TRBJ2-6, with 9 bases identical to TRBD2. Trimming cost V 11 bases and J 1 base; bases outside gene matches: 9. Germline loops: CDR1 SGHTA, CDR2 FQGNSA. This CDR3 region has 16 residues. The CDR3 DNA sequence: TGTGCCCAGGGACTAGCTTCGATATCTGGGGCCAACGTCCTGACTTTC. Translating gives CAQGLASISGANVLTF.

V is TRBV2 and J is TRBJ1-1; the match to TRBD1 covers 8 bases. The V gene end was trimmed by 4 bases and the J gene end by 6 bases; junction bases not matched to a gene: 4. Germline V gives CDR1 SNHLY, CDR2 FYNNEI. The CDR3 has 13 residues. CDR3 sequence reads: CASSGQGIAEAFF. CDR3 in DNA: TGTGCCAGCAGTGGACAGGGGATCGCTGAAGCTTTCTTT.

The chain uses TRBV27 and TRBJ2-2; 14 bases line up with TRBD2. The junction had 2 bases not matched to a gene; V was cut back by 5 bases and J by 6 bases. This CDR3 has 15 residues. CDR1 MNHEY and CDR2 SMNVEV come from the germline V gene (reference sequence). Here the CDR3 DNA reads TGTGCCAGCAGTGGGACTAGCGGGGGTCCCGGGGAGCTGTTTTTT. As protein: CASSGTSGGPGELFF.

V and J are TRBV4-1 and TRBJ1-5, with TRBD1 as a possible D gene (5 bases). The V end was cut by 0 bases, the J end by 6 bases, with 12 bases between. CDR3 length: 15 amino acids. In germline, CDR1 is MGHRA, CDR2 YSYEKL. The CDR3 sequence: CASSQEGLGSQPQHF. CDR3 nucleotide sequence: TGCGCCAGCAGCCAAGAGGGGCTGGGCAGTCAGCCCCAGCATTTT.